The source of this TCR beta chain is a study of blood T cell repertoires in COVID-19. Looking at the study overall: Samples of COVID-19 (acute and convalescent) were obtained from the United States, Italy and Spain.

The method was immunoSEQ multiplex PCR; TCRdb's version includes in-frame clones alone and lacks a portion of them. The sample has some 230,000 clones, around 85% seen once; the top ten hold 1.3%. This clone appeared a single time. This receptor was identified in a woman aged 35 to 49 with acute COVID-19. Sequencing used PBMCs or T cells enriched from blood (not recorded which).

Written as DNA, the CDR3 is TGCGCCAGCAGCCAAATACAATTCAGGGGAGGGGCAACTAATGAAAAACTGTTTTTT. Encoded protein: CASSQIQFRGGATNEKLFF. This chain connects TRBV4-1 to TRBJ1-4, with TRBD1 as a possible D gene (6 bases). The CDR3 spans 19 residues. CDR1 and CDR2 (germline): MGHRA, YSYEKL. Trimming stripped 2 bases from V and 0 bases from J, with 19 bases between.